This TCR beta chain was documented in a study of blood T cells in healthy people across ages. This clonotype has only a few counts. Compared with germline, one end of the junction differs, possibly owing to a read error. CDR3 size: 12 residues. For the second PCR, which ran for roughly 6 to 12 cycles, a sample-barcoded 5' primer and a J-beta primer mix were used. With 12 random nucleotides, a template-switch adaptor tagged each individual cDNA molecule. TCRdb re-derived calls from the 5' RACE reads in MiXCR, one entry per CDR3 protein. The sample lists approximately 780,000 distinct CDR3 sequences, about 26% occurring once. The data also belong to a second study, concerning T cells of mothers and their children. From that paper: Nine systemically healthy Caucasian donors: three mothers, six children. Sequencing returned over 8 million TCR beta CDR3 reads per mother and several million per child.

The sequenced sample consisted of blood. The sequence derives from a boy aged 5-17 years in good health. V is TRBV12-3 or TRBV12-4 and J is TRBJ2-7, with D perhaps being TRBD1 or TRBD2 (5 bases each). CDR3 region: CASSRSGPPKDF. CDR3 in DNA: TGTGCCAGCAGTCGATCGGGACCCCCGAAGGACTTC.